The rows below give T cell receptor beta chains drawn from one sample of a study of identical twins. In TCRdb, the 5' RACE reads were re-called with MiXCR into one record per CDR3 protein. The sample shows some 96,000 distinct CDR3 sequences, just under 6% of them seen only once. Specimen: memory T cells sorted from blood. All receptors derive from a woman aged 45-65 years in good health. The CDR3 runs from the conserved cysteine through the conserved F or W. The order of the fields is clone size, J gene, D gene, V gene, CDR3 DNA, CDR3 protein. A D gene is named only where the DNA matches it firmly. The size entry is marked missing in some rows and otherwise reads once, few, many or a size class.

many,TRBJ2-3,NA,TRBV7-7,TGTGCCAGCAGCTTTGGTGGAATCACAGATACGCAGTATTTT,CASSFGGITDTQYF
many,TRBJ2-1,NA,TRBV9,TGTGCCTCCGGGAAGGAGGGCAATGAGCAGTTCTTC,CASGKEGNEQFF
few,TRBJ2-1,NA,TRBV11-2,TGTGCCAGCACCCAGGAGGGGTTGACCTACAATGAGCAGTTCTTC,CASTQEGLTYNEQFF
many,TRBJ2-1,NA,TRBV6-5,TGTGCCAGCAGTCTCACCCCCCATTCGGGGGAGCAGTTCTTC,CASSLTPHSGEQFF
many,TRBJ1-1,NA,TRBV5-5,TGTGCCAGCAGCCTCGTTCACACCACTGAAGCTTTCTTT,CASSLVHTTEAFF
many,TRBJ2-2,NA,TRBV12-3/TRBV12-4,TGTGCCAGCAGTTTGTCGTCCGGGGAGCTGTTTTTT,CASSLSSGELFF
many,TRBJ2-1,TRBD2,TRBV24-1,TGTGCCACCAGTGATCGCGTAGCGGGAGTTCGCAATGAGCAGTTCTTC,CATSDRVAGVRNEQFF
many,TRBJ2-1,NA,TRBV5-1,TGCGCCAGCACGGTTGGGGCTGAGCAGTTCTTC,CASTVGAEQFF
many,TRBJ2-7,NA,TRBV12-3/TRBV12-4,TGTGCCAGCAGTTCAAACATCCCCGAGCAGTACTTC,CASSSNIPEQYF
many,TRBJ2-1,TRBD2,TRBV3-1,TGTGCCAGCAGCCAAGACGATAGACTAGCGGGGAATGAGCAGTTCTTC,CASSQDDRLAGNEQFF
NA,TRBJ2-1,TRBD2,TRBV6-6,TGTGCCAGCAGGGGGGGAACTAGCGGGAGAAAAGCTATAACCCAGGAGGAGTTCTTC,CASRGGTSGRKAITQEEFF
NA,TRBJ2-1,TRBD2,TRBV18,TGTGCCAGCTCACCACCGCGGGCTAGCGGTAATGAGCAGTTCTTC,CASSPPRASGNEQFF
many,TRBJ2-2,NA,TRBV7-2,TGTGCCAGCAAGTCTAGCGGGGAGCTGTTTTTT,CASKSSGELFF
NA,TRBJ1-3,TRBD1,TRBV10-2,TGCGCCAGCAGTGAGGGGACAGGGAGAAACACCATATATTTT,CASSEGTGRNTIYF
many,TRBJ1-1,TRBD1,TRBV3-1,TGTGCCAGCAGCCAAGAAGGGAGGGGGCGCCGGAACACTGAAGCTTTCTTT,CASSQEGRGRRNTEAFF
NA,TRBJ2-3,TRBD2,TRBV6-1,TGTGCCAGCAGAGCAACCGGGACTAGCGGCACAGATACGCAGTATTTT,CASRATGTSGTDTQYF
many,TRBJ1-6,NA,TRBV4-1,TGCGCCAGCAGCCAAGAGTCGTGGTCACCCCTCCACTTT,CASSQESWSPLHF
many,TRBJ1-3,NA,TRBV29-1,TGCAGCGCAACGGAACAGGGCTCTGGAAACACCATATATTTT,CSATEQGSGNTIYF
many,TRBJ2-5,NA,TRBV29-1,TGCAGCGTCTTTACAGGTTGGATGACCCAGTACTTC,CSVFTGWMTQYF
few,TRBJ1-5,NA,TRBV28,TGTGCCAGCAGTTTATGGGCCGATCGAGACAGCACCAATCAGCCCCAGCATTTT,CASSLWADRDSTNQPQHF
NA,TRBJ2-7,NA,TRBV12-3/TRBV12-4,TGTGCCAGCAGTTTGATGCGGGGCTACGAGCAGTACTTC,CASSLMRGYEQYF
NA,TRBJ2-3,TRBD2,TRBV7-3,TGTGCCAGCAGCCTGGGACTAGCGGGAGCATCAGATACGCAGTATTTT,CASSLGLAGASDTQYF
many,TRBJ2-5,NA,TRBV11-2,TGTGCCAGCAGCTTAGACAGGGAAAGCCAGACCCAGTACTTC,CASSLDRESQTQYF